This T cell receptor (beta chain) was captured by sequencing in a study of CXCR3-negative and CXCR3-positive naive CD8 T cells. Whole-study findings and limits: Against CXCR3-negative naive cells, CXCR3-positive naive cells showed more hydrophobic TRB CDR3s.

A note on this clonotype: The antigen is not known.

UMI-tagged TRB cDNA libraries were built via 5' RACE. TCRdb re-called the 5' RACE reads; one entry per CDR3 protein, DNA not given. Its clone listing holds about 50,000 distinct CDR3 sequences. The CDR3 is 18 residues long. Germline V gene data show CDR1 as SGHTA and CDR2 as FQGNSA. The chain carries TRBV7-2 and TRBJ2-7; absent DNA, TCRdb's TRBD2 call cannot be checked. The sample taken for sequencing was naive CXCR3+ CD8+ T cells from blood. Specified subset: CD45RO-CCR7+CD27+CD95- naive CD8+ T cells expressing CXCR3 (TNR3+). This TCR was sampled from a human donor in good health. Some clones in this sample may be carry-over from other donors' samples. The CDR3 spells CASSLGALAGGLSYEQYF.